The TCR beta chain described here comes from a study of Graves' ophthalmopathy and Graves' hyperthyroidism. Study-level results: Ophthalmopathy progression predictions by the model showed around 72% specificity and over 60% sensitivity. Most clonotypes expanded in thyroid above 0.001 frequency were present in blood too.

Germline-derived CDR1 and CDR2 are MNHEY and SVGEGT. V lost 0 bases and J lost 8, with 19 bases in between. The CDR3 is 16 amino acids. Amplification of the TCR beta CDR3 regions used RNA transcripts (as template). After a first-round RT-PCR with HTBI primers, a second-round multiplex PCR was run. MiXCR, applied by TCRdb to the multiplex PCR reads, yields one record per CDR3 protein. The top ten clones hold around 19% of a sample with 40,000 to 50,000 distinct CDR3 sequences, 45% to 60% of them seen once. This clonotype was seen repeatedly, ten times or more. Its antigen remains unidentified. Sequenced input: peripheral blood. The TCR comes from an adult man with Graves' ophthalmopathy. The chain carries TRBV6-2 or TRBV6-3 and TRBJ1-2; tentative D call: TRBD1 (5 bases). CDR3 nucleotide sequence: TGTGCCAGCAGTTACTCTTCCAGAGGGGAAACAGAGGGCTACACCTTC. Translation gives CASSYSSRGETEGYTF.